Following are 10 T cell receptor beta chains from one sample sequenced in a study of beta chain features in type 1 diabetes. Study-wide results and caveats: Across all four CD4+ subsets, people with type 1 diabetes showed modestly shorter TCRB CDR3s.

The investigators reverse transcribed all of the isolated RNA, so they sequenced expressed TCRB transcripts. The protocol was immunoSEQ multiplex PCR, while the TCRdb copy is restricted to in-frame clones and leaves out a portion. The sample contains about 740,000 clones, 13% of which appear only once. Their recognized antigens are unknown. The specimen sequenced was naive CD4+ T cells from blood. The source is a man between 18 and 29 years old with type 1 diabetes.

This clone came up a few times. The chain joins TRBV14 to TRBJ1-1; the D gene is possibly TRBD1 (6 bases). The length of the CDR3 is 13 residues. CDR1 is SGHDN, CDR2 FVKESK, per germline. Trimming took 1 base from V and 6 from J, leaving 9 bases between them. CDR3 nucleotides: TGTGCCAGCAGCCAAGGAAGGGGGGCTGAAGCTTTCTTT. Translated, it gives CASSQGRGAEAFF.

The chain combines TRBV7-9 with TRBJ1-1; D is uncertain. V shed 1 base and J shed 10 bases, with 10 bases lying between them. The CDR3 is made up of 12 amino acids. Germline lookup yields CDR1 SEHNR and CDR2 FQNEAQ (reference sequence). For the CDR3, the DNA is TGTGCCAGCAGCTTAGGTGACATTACAGCTTTCTTT. Residues: CASSLGDITAFF.

The J gene is TRBJ2-7, the V gene TRBV6-6; D may be TRBD1 (6 bases). CDR1 is MNHNY, CDR2 SVGAGI, per germline (reference sequence). Trimming left V 6 bases short and J 5 bases short, with 20 bases between. The CDR3 is made up of 15 amino acids. This CDR3 reads CASSPPQQGVDEQYF. The CDR3, as DNA: TGTGCCAGCAGCCCCCCACAACAGGGCGTCGACGAGCAGTACTTC.

This clone was seen only a few times. The J gene is TRBJ2-3, the V gene TRBV5-1; D not resolved. V was cut by 0 bases and J by 7 bases, with 9 bases left in between. From germline, CDR1 is SGHRS and CDR2 YFSETQ. The CDR3 runs 13 residues. CDR3 loop: CASSLAATHTQYF. For the CDR3, the DNA is TGCGCCAGCAGCTTGGCGGCTACCCATACGCAGTATTTT.

This clone was seen only a few times. The chain links TRBV5-1 to TRBJ2-6; no clear D. The CDR3 has 15 amino acids. V was clipped by 0 bases and J by 2 bases, with 6 bases between them. Germline lookup yields CDR1 SGHRS and CDR2 YFSETQ. DNA of the CDR3: TGCGCCAGCAGCTTGGAGAGACCTGGGGCCAACGTCCTGACTTTC. This gives the protein CASSLERPGANVLTF.

This clone was counted between two and nine times. The chain links TRBV14 to TRBJ1-5; no definite D call. Germline V gene sequence: CDR1 SGHDN, CDR2 FVKESK. The length of the CDR3 is 13 residues. Trimming removed 3 bases from V and 4 bases from J, with 7 bases in between. The CDR3: CASSQFRNQPQHF. The CDR3 coding sequence is TGTGCCAGCAGCCAGTTTCGTAATCAGCCCCAGCATTTT.

This clone occurred a few times. The gene calls are TRBV4-1 and TRBJ1-4; 7 bases line up with TRBD1. CDR3 size: 18 residues. Germline-derived CDR1 and CDR2 are MGHRA and YSYEKL. J was trimmed by 0 bases and V by 3 bases; bases with no gene match: 10. CDR3 residues: CASSHDIRDRATNEKLFF. CDR3 bases: TGCGCCAGCAGCCATGATATTCGGGACAGAGCAACTAATGAAAAACTGTTTTTT.

The chain recombines TRBV7-9 with TRBJ1-2, with TRBD1 matching 9 bases. The V gene's germline CDR1 is SEHNR and CDR2 FQNEAQ (reference sequence). This CDR3 has 15 amino acids. The trim removed 1 base at V and 7 bases at J, leaving 7 bases unmatched. CDR3 in amino acids: CASSLDLTGGSGYTF. CDR3 coding DNA: TGTGCCAGCAGCTTAGATCTGACAGGGGGAAGTGGCTACACCTTC.

This clone has more than one count but fewer than ten. This sequence joins TRBV10-3 and TRBJ2-5; unclear D gene. The CDR3 runs to 15 residues. CDR1 and CDR2 from the germline V gene are ENHRY and SYGVKD. V dropped 0 bases and J dropped 5 bases, with 13 bases sitting between them. The CDR3 sequence: CAISESSGRPETQYF. The CDR3 bases are TGTGCCATCAGTGAGTCCTCCGGTCGCCCGGAGACCCAGTACTTC.

This clone appeared a few times. This rearrangement joins TRBV5-1 to TRBJ2-7; 9 bases match TRBD1. There are 16 residues in the CDR3. CDR1 SGHRS and CDR2 YFSETQ come from the germline V gene. V was clipped by 4 bases and J by 2 bases; unmatched bases: 10. CDR3 sequence: CASSPNPGQGPYEQYF. CDR3 sequence (DNA): TGCGCCAGCAGCCCTAATCCGGGACAGGGACCCTACGAGCAGTACTTC.